Listed here is a single T cell receptor (beta chain). Its antigen remains unidentified. These data are taken from a study of early T cells in non-severe SARS-CoV-2 infection. Whole-study findings and limits: Anti-spike CD8 responses were favored by VDJdb matching, which missed private and CD4 specificities.

TCRdb independently ran MiXCR on the 5' RACE reads; one entry per CDR3 protein. Here the sample spans 70,000 to 75,000 distinct CDR3 sequences, roughly 13% being singletons. The CDR3 totals 14 residues. Germline-derived CDR1 and CDR2 are SGDLS and YYNGEE. V was pared by 4 bases and J by 3 bases, with 14 bases between. Sequencing was done on a sample of whole blood. The chain couples TRBV9 to TRBJ2-7; possible D gene TRBD1, 6 bases. The sequence was obtained from an adult who was a healthcare worker with PCR-confirmed SARS-CoV-2 infection or an uninfected control (not recorded which). The CDR3 reads CASSLGGQYYEQYF. In nucleotides, the CDR3 is TGTGCCAGCAGCTTAGGGGGACAATACTACGAGCAGTACTTC.